The 27 T cell receptor beta chains below come from one sample, sequenced in a study of T cell responses to AZD1222 COVID-19 vaccine. The assay was immunoSEQ multiplex PCR, and TCRdb's table has in-frame clones only and misses some. The sample holds tens of thousands of clones; around nine tenths are singletons and the top ten take about 7%. This specimen consisted of peripheral blood, obtained 28 days after the second AZD1222 dose. The receptor set was obtained from an adult who received the AZD1222 COVID-19 vaccine.

This clone was recorded only once. The chain joins TRBV11-2 to TRBJ2-5; the D is unclear. V was shortened by 5 bases and J by 4 bases, with 8 bases between the two germline ends. The CDR3 consists of 12 residues. Germline V gene sequence: CDR1 SGHAT, CDR2 FQNNGV. CDR3 coding DNA: TGTGCCAGCAGCCCCGAAGGAGAGACCCAGTACTTC. Amino acids: CASSPEGETQYF.

Here the CDR3 reads CASSVQGIYGYTF. The CDR3 bases are TGTGCCAGCAGCGTACAGGGGATCTATGGCTACACCTTC. The genes are TRBV28 and TRBJ1-2; TRBD1 agrees at 7 bases. The V and J ends lost 6 bases and 4 bases, in that order; junction bases with no gene match: 5. Germline V gene lookup returns CDR1 MDHEN and CDR2 SYDVKM. The CDR3 runs 13 residues.

This clone was recorded only once. V and J are TRBV10-2 and TRBJ1-5, with 9 positions matching TRBD1. The trim removed 6 bases at V and 6 bases at J, leaving 9 bases unmatched. Germline lookup yields CDR1 WSHSY and CDR2 SAAADI. The CDR3 is 15 residues long. CDR3 residues: CASSAGTGFGQPQHF. The CDR3 DNA reads TGCGCCAGCAGCGCCGGGACAGGGTTCGGTCAGCCCCAGCATTTT.

DNA for the CDR3: TGTGCCAGCAGCGGCGTCGACGGGAGGGCCTATGAGCAGTTCTTC. This sequence encodes CASSGVDGRAYEQFF. The chain couples TRBV7-3 to TRBJ2-1; 8 bases are a match to TRBD2. Germline V CDR1 and CDR2: SGHTA, FQGTGA. The CDR3 is 15 residues long. V lost 5 bases and J lost 8; bases outside the gene matches: 11.

This clone showed up just a few times. This chain joins TRBV7-9 and TRBJ1-1; D may be TRBD1 (6 bases). Per germline, CDR1 SEHNR and CDR2 FQNEAQ (reference sequence). The CDR3 consists of 13 residues. Trimming pared 3 bases from V and 7 bases from J, leaving 12 bases between. CDR3 in amino acids: CASSLDREVEAFF. The CDR3 DNA reads as TGTGCCAGCAGCTTGGACAGAGAGGTTGAAGCTTTCTTT.

The gene calls are TRBV19 and TRBJ1-5; D not certain. CDR1 LNHDA and CDR2 SQIVND come from the germline V gene (reference sequence). Trimming took 10 bases from V and 0 from J, leaving 13 bases between them. There are 14 residues in the CDR3. The DNA for the CDR3 is TGTGCCACCTCAAATACGGATAGCAATCAGCCCCAGCATTTT. It yields the protein CATSNTDSNQPQHF.

This chain uses TRBV28 with TRBJ1-1; D gene unclear. Germline V gene sequence: CDR1 MDHEN, CDR2 SYDVKM. The length of the CDR3 is 16 residues. The ends were cut back, 3 bases at V and 4 bases at J, with 18 bases in the middle. The CDR3 region is CASSLVLLRGSTEAFF. As DNA, the CDR3 is TGTGCCAGCAGTTTGGTTCTACTAAGAGGGAGCACTGAAGCTTTCTTT.

The CDR3 spells CASRYSGSNQPQHF. Here the CDR3 DNA reads TGTGCCAGTAGATACAGTGGTAGCAATCAGCCCCAGCATTTT. The V gene is TRBV19, the J gene TRBJ1-5; D ambiguous. The V gene's germline CDR1 is LNHDA and CDR2 SQIVND (reference sequence). The CDR3 spans 14 residues. Trimming cost V 6 bases and J 0 bases, with 9 bases left between them.

This chain connects TRBV28 to TRBJ1-2; D ambiguous. Germline V gene sequence: CDR1 MDHEN, CDR2 SYDVKM. The CDR3 covers 14 residues. Deletions cut 2 bases from V and 5 bases from J, with 12 bases between. The CDR3 region is CASSLAPSVYGYTF. The CDR3 DNA is TGTGCCAGCAGTTTAGCGCCTAGCGTATATGGCTACACCTTC.

The V call is TRBV19, the J call TRBJ2-7; tentatively, D is TRBD1 (6 bases). Germline V gene sequence: CDR1 LNHDA, CDR2 SQIVND (reference sequence). V was pared by 4 bases and J by 0 bases, with 10 bases between. This CDR3 region has 14 residues. CDR3 coding DNA: TGTGCCAGTAGTACGGGACACAGCTCCTACGAGCAGTACTTC. This translates into CASSTGHSSYEQYF. The whole variable domain, filled in from reference TRBV19 and TRBJ2-7, reads DGGITQSPKYLFRKEGQNVTLSCEQNLNHDAMYWYRQDPGQGLRLIYYSQIVNDFQKGDIAEGYSVSREKKESFPLTVTSAQKNPTAFYLCASSTGHSSYEQYFGPGTRLTVT.

V and J are TRBV5-5 and TRBJ1-5; possible D gene TRBD1, 6 bases. Germline V gene data show CDR1 as SGHKS and CDR2 as YYEKEE (reference sequence). This CDR3 is 17 amino acids long. V shed 0 bases and J shed 3 bases, with 16 bases lying between them. CDR3 sequence (DNA): TGTGCCAGCAGCTTGGGGTGGGCGGGGGCTATCAATCAGCCCCAGCATTTT. This codes for CASSLGWAGAINQPQHF. The whole variable domain, remainder taken from reference TRBV5-5 and TRBJ1-5, is DAGVTQSPTHLIKTRGQQVTLRCSPISGHKSVSWYQQVLGQGPQFIFQYYEKEERGRGNFPDRFSARQFPNYSSELNVNALLLGDSALYLCASSLGWAGAINQPQHFGDGTRLSIL.

The chain has TRBV10-3 and TRBJ2-3, with a weak D call TRBD1 (5 bases). V was pared by 0 bases and J by 7 bases, with 20 bases between. Germline V lookup: CDR1 ENHRY, CDR2 SYGVKD. CDR3 length: 17 amino acids. The CDR3 protein is CAISESTALRGANTQYF. CDR3 in DNA: TGTGCCATCAGTGAGTCGACAGCTCTTAGAGGTGCAAATACGCAGTATTTT.

Comment on this clone: One end of the junction is discordant with germline, which a read error may explain. This chain joins TRBV7-7 and TRBJ2-2; possible D gene TRBD1, 6 bases. This CDR3 contains 15 residues. Germline assignment: CDR1 SSHAT and CDR2 FNYEAQ (reference sequence). DNA for the CDR3: TGTGCTAGCAGCCGCCAGGGGAGGAACACCGGGGAGCTGTTTTTT. Protein sequence: CASSRQGRNTGELFF.

This chain links TRBV6-5 with TRBJ1-3, with 10 bases matching TRBD1. This CDR3 spans 15 amino acids. With V trimmed by 6 bases and J by 5 bases, 7 bases remained unmatched. Germline V gene lookup returns CDR1 MNHEY and CDR2 SVGAGI. The CDR3 DNA is TGTGCCAGCAGCCCAGACAGGGGGCTTAGAAACACCATATATTTT. As protein: CASSPDRGLRNTIYF.

V is TRBV4-1 and J is TRBJ1-5; perhaps TRBD1 as D (5 bases). The V end lost 4 bases, the J end lost 2 bases, and 9 bases lay between the germline ends. CDR1 is MGHRA, CDR2 YSYEKL, per germline. This CDR3 is 14 amino acids long. The CDR3: CASSLARGNQPQHF. The CDR3 DNA follows: TGCGCCAGCAGCCTTGCCAGGGGCAATCAGCCCCAGCATTTT.

This sequence joins TRBV7-2 and TRBJ2-5; the match to TRBD2 covers 8 bases. Looked up from germline, CDR1 is SGHTA and CDR2 is FQGNSA. The CDR3 runs 16 residues. Trimming took 7 bases from V and 1 from J; bases not matched to a gene: 11. The CDR3 here is CASTPGGTSGQETQYF. The DNA for the CDR3 is TGTGCCAGCACCCCGGGGGGAACTAGCGGCCAAGAGACCCAGTACTTC.

J is TRBJ2-5 and V is TRBV6-5; D is perhaps TRBD1 (6 bases). Germline lookup yields CDR1 MNHEY and CDR2 SVGAGI. CDR3 size: 12 residues. Trimming removed 10 bases from V and 6 bases from J, with 15 bases in between. In DNA form, the CDR3 reads TGTGCCACTAAGACAGGTCCCAAGACCCAGTACTTC. Translated, it gives CATKTGPKTQYF.

The V gene is TRBV7-2, the J gene TRBJ1-3, with D unresolved. The CDR3 contains 14 residues. CDR1 is SGHTA, CDR2 FQGNSA, per germline. Trimming took off 2 bases at V and 4 bases at J, with 9 bases between the two ends. Here the CDR3 DNA reads TGTGCCAGCAGCTTACTGGGGATCGGAAACACCATATATTTT. It specifies CASSLLGIGNTIYF.

V usage is TRBV6-1 and J usage is TRBJ1-4; D remains unclear. Germline V lookup: CDR1 MNHNS, CDR2 SASEGT. This CDR3 has 16 amino acids. V lost 0 bases and J lost 8, with 16 bases in between. The CDR3 sequence is CASSEAGNRVEEKLFF. As DNA, the CDR3 is TGTGCCAGCAGTGAAGCCGGAAATCGGGTAGAAGAAAAACTGTTTTTT.

DNA of the CDR3: TGTGCCTCTAAGAAGACAGGGGGTACAGATACGCAGTATTTT. It translates to CASKKTGGTDTQYF. The chain couples TRBV6-5 to TRBJ2-3; 9 nucleotides line up with TRBD1. The CDR3 length is 14 residues. Germline V lookup: CDR1 MNHEY, CDR2 SVGAGI. The junction had 9 bases not matched to a gene; V was cut back by 11 bases and J by 3 bases.

The V call is TRBV5-1, the J call TRBJ1-1; 7 nucleotides align to TRBD1. Germline CDR1 is SGHRS and CDR2 is YFSETQ. The CDR3 runs to 12 residues. V trimming: 4 bases; J trimming: 6 bases; junction bases outside the gene matches: 3. This CDR3 is CASSRDRAEAFF. The CDR3 DNA is TGCGCCAGCAGCCGCGACAGGGCTGAAGCTTTCTTT.

The chain links TRBV14 to TRBJ1-6; 9 bases line up with TRBD1. This CDR3 is 15 amino acids long. Germline CDR1 SGHDN, CDR2 FVKESK. The junction had 7 bases not matched to a gene; V was cut back by 3 bases and J by 10 bases. CDR3 sequence (DNA): TGTGCCAGCAGCCAGTACAGGGGGCCTGGGTCACCCCTCCACTTT. The encoded protein is CASSQYRGPGSPLHF. Full variable domain (remainder filled in from reference TRBV14 and TRBJ1-6): EAGVTQFPSHSVIEKGQTVTLRCDPISGHDNLYWYRRVMGKEIKFLLHFVKESKQDESGMPNNRFLAERTGGTYSTLKVQPAELEDSGVYFCASSQYRGPGSPLHFGNGTRLTVT.

The chain has TRBV30 and TRBJ2-1; a weak D match, TRBD1 (6 bases). The CDR3 runs 12 residues. The V and J ends lost 2 bases and 9 bases respectively, with 11 bases between them. Germline CDR1 and CDR2: GTSNPN and SVGIG (reference sequence). In nucleotides, the CDR3 is TGTGCCTGGAGTAAACAGGGCCGTGAGCAGTTCTTC. Its translation is CAWSKQGREQFF.

The chain uses TRBV7-2 and TRBJ1-4; TRBD1 aligns across 7 bases. The CDR3 has 17 amino acids. Germline CDR1 is SGHTA and CDR2 is FQGNSA. Trimming at V came to 4 bases and at J to 6 bases, leaving 14 bases not matched to a gene. CDR3: CASSSRSGQARDEKLFF. In nucleotides, the CDR3 is TGTGCCAGCAGCTCCCGCTCCGGACAGGCGCGGGATGAAAAACTGTTTTTT.

The V call is TRBV2, the J call TRBJ1-1, with 9 bases lining up with TRBD1. With 4 bases clipped from V and 5 bases from J, the junction kept 5 bases outside the gene matches. The CDR3 is made up of 14 amino acids. The germline CDR1 and CDR2 sequences are SNHLY and FYNNEI. CDR3 amino acids: CASSVTGGATEAFF. The DNA of the CDR3 is TGTGCCAGCAGTGTCACAGGGGGCGCGACTGAAGCTTTCTTT.

The J gene is TRBJ1-1, the V gene TRBV18; D remains ambiguous. The germline gives CDR1 KGHSH, CDR2 LQKENI. This CDR3 comprises 13 residues. The germline V and J ends were trimmed by 4 bases and 2 bases, with 8 bases remaining between them. The CDR3 spells CASSRRDNTEAFF. The CDR3 DNA reads as TGTGCCAGCTCACGAAGGGATAACACTGAAGCTTTCTTT. Using reference TRBV18 and TRBJ1-1 for the parts outside the CDR3, the full variable domain is NAGVMQNPRHLVRRRGQEARLRCSPMKGHSHVYWYRQLPEEGLKFMVYLQKENIIDESGMPKERFSAEFPKEGPSILRIQQVVRGDSAAYFCASSRRDNTEAFFGQGTRLTVV.

This clone was counted between two and nine times. The chain recombines TRBV9 with TRBJ1-3; D possibly corresponds to TRBD1 (6 bases). CDR3 length: 15 amino acids. Per germline, CDR1 SGDLS and CDR2 YYNGEE. V was shortened by 4 bases and J by 4 bases, with 15 bases between the two germline ends. CDR3 bases: TGTGCCAGCAGCCCGGACAGAGCCGGAGGAAACACCATATATTTT. It is translated as CASSPDRAGGNTIYF.